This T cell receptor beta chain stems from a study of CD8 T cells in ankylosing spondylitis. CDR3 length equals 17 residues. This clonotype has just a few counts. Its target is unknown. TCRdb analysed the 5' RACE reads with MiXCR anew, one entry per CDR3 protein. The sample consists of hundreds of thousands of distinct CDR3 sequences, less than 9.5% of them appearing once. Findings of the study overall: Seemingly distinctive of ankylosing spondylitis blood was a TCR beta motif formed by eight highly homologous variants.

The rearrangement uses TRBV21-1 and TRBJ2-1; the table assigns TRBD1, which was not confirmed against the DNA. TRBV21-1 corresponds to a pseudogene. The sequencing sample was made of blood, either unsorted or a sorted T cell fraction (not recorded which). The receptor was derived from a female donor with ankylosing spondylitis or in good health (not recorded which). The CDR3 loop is CASSKALWGVSYNEQFF. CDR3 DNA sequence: TGTGCCAGCAGCAAAGCCCTGTGGGGGGTCTCCTACAATGAGCAGTTCTTC.